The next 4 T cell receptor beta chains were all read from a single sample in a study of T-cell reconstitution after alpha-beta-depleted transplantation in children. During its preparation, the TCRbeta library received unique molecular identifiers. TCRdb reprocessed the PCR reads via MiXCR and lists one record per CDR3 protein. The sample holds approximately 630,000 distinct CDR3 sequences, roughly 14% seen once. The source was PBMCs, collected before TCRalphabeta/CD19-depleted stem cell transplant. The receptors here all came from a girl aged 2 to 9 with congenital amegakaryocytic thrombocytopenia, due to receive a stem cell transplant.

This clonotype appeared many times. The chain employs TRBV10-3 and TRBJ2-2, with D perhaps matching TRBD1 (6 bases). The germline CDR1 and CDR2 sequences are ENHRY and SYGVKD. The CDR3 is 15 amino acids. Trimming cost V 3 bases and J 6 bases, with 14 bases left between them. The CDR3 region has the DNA TGTGCCATCAGTGATGGTACCAGGGGCTCCGGGGAGCTGTTTTTT. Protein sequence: CAISDGTRGSGELFF.

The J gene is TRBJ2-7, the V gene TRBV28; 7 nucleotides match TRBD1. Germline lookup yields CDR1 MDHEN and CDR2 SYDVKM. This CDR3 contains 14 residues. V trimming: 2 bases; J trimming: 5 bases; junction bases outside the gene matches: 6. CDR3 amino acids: CASSLDRVSHEQYF. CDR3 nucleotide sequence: TGTGCCAGCAGTTTAGACAGGGTGAGCCACGAGCAGTACTTC.

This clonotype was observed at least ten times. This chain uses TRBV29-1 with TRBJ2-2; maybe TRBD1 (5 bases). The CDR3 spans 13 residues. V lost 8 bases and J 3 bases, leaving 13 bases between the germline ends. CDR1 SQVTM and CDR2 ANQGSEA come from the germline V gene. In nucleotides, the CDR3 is TGCAGCACCCTCTGGGGCGACACCGGGGAGCTGTTTTTT. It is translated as CSTLWGDTGELFF.

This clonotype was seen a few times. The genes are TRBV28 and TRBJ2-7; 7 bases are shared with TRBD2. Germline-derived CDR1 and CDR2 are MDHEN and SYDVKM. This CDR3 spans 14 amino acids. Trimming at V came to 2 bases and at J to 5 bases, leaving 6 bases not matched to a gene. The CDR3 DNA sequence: TGTGCCAGCAGTTTAGCGGGAGTAAAGAACGAGCAGTACTTC. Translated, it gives CASSLAGVKNEQYF.